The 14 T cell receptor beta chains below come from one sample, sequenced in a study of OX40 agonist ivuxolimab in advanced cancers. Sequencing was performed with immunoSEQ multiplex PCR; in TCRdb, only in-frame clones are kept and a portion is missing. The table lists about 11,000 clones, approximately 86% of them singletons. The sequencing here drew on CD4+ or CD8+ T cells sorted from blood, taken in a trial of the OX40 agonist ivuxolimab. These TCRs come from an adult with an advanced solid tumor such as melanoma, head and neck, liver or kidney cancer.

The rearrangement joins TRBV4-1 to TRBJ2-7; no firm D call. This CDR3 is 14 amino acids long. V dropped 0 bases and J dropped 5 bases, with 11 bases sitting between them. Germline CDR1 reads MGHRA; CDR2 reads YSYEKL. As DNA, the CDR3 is TGCGCCAGCAGCCAAGAACGGCTAGATGACGAGCAGTACTTC. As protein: CASSQERLDDEQYF.

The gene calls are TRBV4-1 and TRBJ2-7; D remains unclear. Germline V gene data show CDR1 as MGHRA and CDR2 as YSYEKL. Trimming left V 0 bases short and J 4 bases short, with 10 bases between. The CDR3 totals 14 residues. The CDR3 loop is CASSQDRVMYEQYF. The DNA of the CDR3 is TGCGCCAGCAGCCAAGACCGGGTGATGTACGAGCAGTACTTC.

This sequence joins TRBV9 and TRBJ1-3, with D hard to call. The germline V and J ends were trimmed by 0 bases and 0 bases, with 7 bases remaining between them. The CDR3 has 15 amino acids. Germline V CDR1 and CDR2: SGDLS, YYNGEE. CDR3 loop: CASSVEHNSGNTIYF. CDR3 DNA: TGTGCCAGCAGCGTAGAACACAACTCTGGAAACACCATATATTTT.

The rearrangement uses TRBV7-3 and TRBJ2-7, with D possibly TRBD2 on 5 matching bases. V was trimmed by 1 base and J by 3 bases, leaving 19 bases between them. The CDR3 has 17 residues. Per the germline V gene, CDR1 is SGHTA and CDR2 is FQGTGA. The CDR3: CASSLISRRGVGYEQYF. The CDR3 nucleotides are TGTGCCAGCAGCTTAATTAGCCGTCGGGGAGTAGGCTACGAGCAGTACTTC.

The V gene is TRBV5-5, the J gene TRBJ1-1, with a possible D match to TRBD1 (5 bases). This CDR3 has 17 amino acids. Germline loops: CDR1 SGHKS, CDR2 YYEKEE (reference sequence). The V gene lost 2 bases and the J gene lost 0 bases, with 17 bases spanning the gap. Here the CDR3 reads CASSFAYGFRVNTEAFF. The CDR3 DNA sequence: TGTGCCAGCAGCTTTGCTTATGGGTTCAGGGTGAACACTGAAGCTTTCTTT.

CDR3 DNA sequence: TGCGCCAGCAGTTCAAGGGGCGGAGCGGGAGACACCGGGGAGCTGTTTTTT. This translates into CASSSRGGAGDTGELFF. The chain joins TRBV4-1 to TRBJ2-2; 8 positions match TRBD2. Losses at the gene ends were 6 bases for V and 3 bases for J; bases not matched to a gene: 12. The germline V gene has CDR1 MGHRA and CDR2 YSYEKL. The CDR3 loop spans 17 amino acids.

The CDR3 nucleotides read TGTGCCAGTAGTCTCCACGTGAACACTGAAGCTTTCTTT. This encodes CASSLHVNTEAFF. J is TRBJ1-1 and V is TRBV19; D remains unclear. V shed 5 bases and J shed 0 bases, with 7 bases lying between them. This CDR3 has 13 amino acids. Germline V gene lookup returns CDR1 LNHDA and CDR2 SQIVND (reference sequence).

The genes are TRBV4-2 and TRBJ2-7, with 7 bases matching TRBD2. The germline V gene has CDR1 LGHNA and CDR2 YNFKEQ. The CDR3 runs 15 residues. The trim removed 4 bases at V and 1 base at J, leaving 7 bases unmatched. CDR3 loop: CASSPDGGGSYEQYF. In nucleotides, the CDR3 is TGTGCCAGCAGCCCGGACGGGGGAGGGTCCTACGAGCAGTACTTC.

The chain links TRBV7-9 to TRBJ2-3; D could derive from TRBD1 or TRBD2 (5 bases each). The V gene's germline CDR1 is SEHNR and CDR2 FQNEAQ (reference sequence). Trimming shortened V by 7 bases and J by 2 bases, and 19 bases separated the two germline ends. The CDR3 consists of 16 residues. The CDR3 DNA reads TGTGCCAGCATAGACAGAGGGGTATCCTACACAGATACGCAGTATTTT. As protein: CASIDRGVSYTDTQYF. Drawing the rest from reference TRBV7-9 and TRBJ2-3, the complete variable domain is DTGVSQNPRHKITKRGQNVTFRCDPISEHNRLYWYRQTLGQGPEFLTYFQNEAQLEKSRLLSDRFSAERPKGSFSTLEIQRTEQGDSAMYLCASIDRGVSYTDTQYFGPGTRLTVL.

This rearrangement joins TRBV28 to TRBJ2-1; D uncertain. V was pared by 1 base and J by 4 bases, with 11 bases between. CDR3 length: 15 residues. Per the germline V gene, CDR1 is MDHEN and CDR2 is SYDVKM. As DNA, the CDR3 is TGTGCCAGCAGTTTATTTAGGCCCCCTTACAATGAGCAGTTCTTC. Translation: CASSLFRPPYNEQFF.

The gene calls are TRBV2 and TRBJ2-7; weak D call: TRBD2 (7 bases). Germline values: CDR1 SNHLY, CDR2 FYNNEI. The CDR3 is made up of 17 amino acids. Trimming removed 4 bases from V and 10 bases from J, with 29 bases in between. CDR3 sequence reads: CASSGQGRVSGRSLQYF. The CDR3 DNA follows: TGTGCCAGCAGTGGGCAGGGGAGAGTTAGCGGGCGTTCTCTCCAGTACTTC.

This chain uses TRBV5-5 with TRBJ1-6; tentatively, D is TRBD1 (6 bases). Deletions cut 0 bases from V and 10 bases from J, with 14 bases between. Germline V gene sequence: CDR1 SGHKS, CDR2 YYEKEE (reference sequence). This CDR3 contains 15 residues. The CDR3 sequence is CASSLAQGRYSPLHF. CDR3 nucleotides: TGTGCCAGCAGCTTGGCGCAGGGGCGATACTCACCCCTCCACTTT.

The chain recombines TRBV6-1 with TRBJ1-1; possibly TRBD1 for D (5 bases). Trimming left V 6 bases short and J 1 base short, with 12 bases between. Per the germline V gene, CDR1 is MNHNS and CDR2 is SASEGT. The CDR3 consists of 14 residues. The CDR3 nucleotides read TGTGCCAGCAGGGGGAGCGGGGGGAACACTGAAGCTTTCTTT. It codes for CASRGSGGNTEAFF.

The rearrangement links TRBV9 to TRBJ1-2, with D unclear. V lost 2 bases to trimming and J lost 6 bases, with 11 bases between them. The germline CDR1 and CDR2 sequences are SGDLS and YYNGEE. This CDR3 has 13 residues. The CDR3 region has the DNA TGTGCCAGCAGCGTGGAGTTGTCGGATGGCTACACCTTC. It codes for CASSVELSDGYTF.